These 19 T cell receptor beta chains share one sample of origin, sequenced in a study of radiotherapy plus CTLA-4 blockade in lung cancer. The assay was immunoSEQ multiplex PCR, and TCRdb's table has in-frame clones only and misses some. This table has roughly 98,000 clones, around 83% appearing once. The sample consisted of peripheral blood, taken from a patient treated with radiotherapy plus ipilimumab. These receptors all stem from a human donor with non-small cell lung cancer who had a partial response to radiotherapy plus ipilimumab.

V usage is TRBV7-9 and J usage is TRBJ2-3; unclear D gene. The V gene lost 2 bases and the J gene lost 6 bases, with 12 bases spanning the gap. The CDR3 extends over 14 amino acids. The germline CDR1 and CDR2 sequences are SEHNR and FQNEAQ (reference sequence). The DNA of the CDR3 is TGTGCCAGCAGCTTACTTGGAGAAGCGGATACGCAGTATTTT. The encoded protein is CASSLLGEADTQYF.

The chain carries TRBV6-4 and TRBJ2-2; 7 bases are shared with TRBD1. J was trimmed by 3 bases and V by 0 bases; bases with no gene match: 7. From germline, CDR1 is MRHNA and CDR2 SNTAGT. The CDR3 contains 17 residues. CDR3 sequence reads: CASSDSNRGADTGELFF. CDR3 DNA: TGTGCCAGCAGTGACTCGAACAGGGGAGCGGACACCGGGGAGCTGTTTTTT.

V usage is TRBV28 and J usage is TRBJ2-5; 8 bases line up with TRBD1. V dropped 4 bases and J dropped 3; count of bases not matched to a gene: 4. CDR3 length: 14 residues. Germline loops: CDR1 MDHEN, CDR2 SYDVKM. The CDR3 DNA sequence: TGTGCCAGCAGTTCCACGGACAGGGAAGAGACCCAGTACTTC. This codes for CASSSTDREETQYF.

V and J are TRBV6-5 and TRBJ2-7; D uncertain. Germline values: CDR1 MNHEY, CDR2 SVGAGI. Trimming left V 4 bases short and J 3 bases short, with 4 bases between. The CDR3 contains 11 residues. The DNA for the CDR3 is TGTGCCAGCAGTTCCAACTACGAGCAGTACTTC. This translates into CASSSNYEQYF.

V usage is TRBV7-3 and J usage is TRBJ2-1; TRBD1 matches 8 bases. J lost 10 bases, V lost 3 bases, and 5 bases had no gene match. Germline CDR1 SGHTA, CDR2 FQGTGA. The CDR3 has 13 residues. CDR3 DNA sequence: TGTGCCAGCAGCTTTGACAGGGGTGACGAGCAGTTCTTC. This encodes CASSFDRGDEQFF.

This rearrangement joins TRBV28 to TRBJ1-1; 9 bases fit TRBD1. Germline values: CDR1 MDHEN, CDR2 SYDVKM. Trimming took 3 bases from V and 4 from J; bases not matched to a gene: 6. The CDR3 loop spans 15 amino acids. CDR3 amino acids: CASSFGDREGTEAFF. The CDR3 DNA reads as TGTGCCAGCAGTTTCGGGGACAGGGAAGGCACTGAAGCTTTCTTT.

The chain carries TRBV2 and TRBJ1-1; 9 positions agree with TRBD1. CDR1 and CDR2 from the germline V gene are SNHLY and FYNNEI. The CDR3 runs 15 residues. The V gene end was trimmed by 6 bases and the J gene end by 5 bases; junction bases not matched to a gene: 10. The CDR3 DNA sequence: TGTGCCAGCAGGGGAATTAGGGACAGGGCAACTGAAGCTTTCTTT. As protein: CASRGIRDRATEAFF.

CDR3 residues: CASRGSGSSPLHF. The CDR3 DNA reads TGTGCCAGCAGGGGCAGTGGGAGCTCACCCCTCCACTTT. The chain has TRBV2 and TRBJ1-6; no reliable D call. This CDR3 spans 13 amino acids. The V gene lost 6 bases and the J gene lost 10 bases, with 13 bases spanning the gap. Per germline, CDR1 SNHLY and CDR2 FYNNEI.

The gene calls are TRBV19 and TRBJ2-1, with TRBD1 matching over 10 bases. Germline CDR1 reads LNHDA; CDR2 reads SQIVND (reference sequence). This CDR3 has 15 residues. J lost 9 bases, V lost 4 bases, and 9 bases had no gene match. The CDR3 sequence is CASSNSGQGIGEQFF. The CDR3 coding sequence is TGTGCCAGTAGTAACTCGGGACAGGGGATAGGTGAGCAGTTCTTC.

This chain uses TRBV19 with TRBJ2-3, with no clear D. Germline CDR1 LNHDA, CDR2 SQIVND (reference sequence). The CDR3 is made up of 11 amino acids. V was shortened by 7 bases and J by 5 bases, with 7 bases between the two germline ends. CDR3 protein: CASNGIDTQYF. For the CDR3, the DNA is TGTGCCAGTAACGGTATAGATACGCAGTATTTT.

The rearrangement joins TRBV6-6 to TRBJ1-3, with 7 bases lining up with TRBD1. From germline, CDR1 is MNHNY and CDR2 SVGAGI (reference sequence). With 5 bases clipped from V and 4 bases from J, the junction kept 11 bases outside the gene matches. The CDR3 has 16 residues. CDR3 DNA: TGTGCCAGCAGTAACCAAGCGACAGGGCAGGGAAACACCATATATTTT. It yields the protein CASSNQATGQGNTIYF.

The rearrangement joins TRBV5-1 to TRBJ2-7; D remains unclear. The CDR3 loop spans 13 amino acids. Germline V gene data show CDR1 as SGHRS and CDR2 as YFSETQ. Trimming took 4 bases from V and 6 from J, leaving 14 bases between them. In DNA, the CDR3 is TGCGCCAGCAGCAACCCCCCCGGCGGCGAGCAGTACTTC. It yields the protein CASSNPPGGEQYF.

V and J are TRBV28 and TRBJ2-7; 10 bases are a match to TRBD1. This CDR3 has 15 residues. The junction had 6 bases not matched to a gene; V was cut back by 4 bases and J by 3 bases. In germline, CDR1 is MDHEN, CDR2 SYDVKM. CDR3 sequence: CASSSHRTGGYEQYF. In DNA, the CDR3 is TGTGCCAGCAGTTCCCACCGGACAGGGGGCTACGAGCAGTACTTC.

V is TRBV29-1 and J is TRBJ2-1; 10 positions match TRBD2. Unmatched junction bases numbered 3, after V lost 1 base and J lost 3 bases. Per germline, CDR1 SQVTM and CDR2 ANQGSEA. CDR3 length: 15 amino acids. The CDR3 region is CSVEGSSGSYNEQFF. CDR3 DNA sequence: TGCAGCGTTGAAGGGTCTAGCGGGAGCTACAATGAGCAGTTCTTC.

The rearrangement links TRBV18 to TRBJ2-2; no firm D call. With 3 bases removed from V and 2 bases from J, the gap between germline ends came to 10 bases. CDR1 and CDR2 (germline): KGHSH, LQKENI. This CDR3 region has 15 residues. This chain's CDR3 is CASSPVQINTGELFF. The CDR3, as DNA: TGTGCCAGCTCACCGGTCCAGATTAACACCGGGGAGCTGTTTTTT.

This chain uses TRBV5-1 with TRBJ2-5; 12 nucleotides line up with TRBD2. V lost 1 base and J lost 2; bases outside the gene matches: 3. The CDR3 is made up of 16 amino acids. Germline V gene data show CDR1 as SGHRS and CDR2 as YFSETQ. The CDR3 is CASSLSTSGRQETQYF. CDR3 sequence (DNA): TGCGCCAGCAGCTTGTCGACTAGCGGGAGACAAGAGACCCAGTACTTC.

CDR3 nucleotides: TGTGCCAGCAGAATCTCCCAGGGTTCTGGCTACACCTTC. Translated: CASRISQGSGYTF. V and J are TRBV28 and TRBJ1-2, with a possible D match to TRBD1 (5 bases). The CDR3 has 13 amino acids. Trimming took 6 bases from V and 7 from J, leaving 15 bases between them. Germline V gene data show CDR1 as MDHEN and CDR2 as SYDVKM.

V gene TRBV9 combines with J gene TRBJ2-1; 16 bases align to TRBD2. Germline values: CDR1 SGDLS, CDR2 YYNGEE. V shed 2 bases, J shed 10 bases, and the junction held 9 bases outside the gene matches. CDR3 size: 17 residues. CDR3 sequence (DNA): TGTGCCAGCAGCGTCACTACCGGGACTAGCGGGAGGGGAGAGCAGTTCTTC. Protein sequence: CASSVTTGTSGRGEQFF.

The rearrangement links TRBV7-9 to TRBJ2-5, with D possibly TRBD1 on 5 matching bases. This CDR3 is built from 16 residues. Germline V gene sequence: CDR1 SEHNR, CDR2 FQNEAQ (reference sequence). V lost 1 base and J 5 bases, leaving 17 bases between the germline ends. This CDR3 is CASSLGNGQMWETQYF. In DNA, the CDR3 is TGTGCCAGCAGCTTAGGGAATGGACAAATGTGGGAGACCCAGTACTTC.